Each of the 27 T cell receptor beta chains below was sequenced from the same sample in a study of blood T cell repertoires in COVID-19. Sequencing used immunoSEQ multiplex PCR; TCRdb keeps in-frame clones, though not all of them. In the table there are around 260,000 clones, about nine tenths of which are singletons. Sequencing was performed on peripheral blood. These receptors came from a woman between 35 and 50 years old who had recovered from COVID-19.

The chain carries TRBV9 and TRBJ2-1; no clear D gene. Germline CDR1 and CDR2: SGDLS and YYNGEE. V was shortened by 1 base and J by 6 bases, with 5 bases between the two germline ends. The CDR3 runs 12 residues. CDR3 protein: CASSVNGNEQFF. The CDR3 DNA is TGTGCCAGCAGCGTAAACGGCAATGAGCAGTTCTTC.

V and J are TRBV19 and TRBJ2-1; TRBD1 matches 7 bases. The CDR3 sequence is 15 residues long. V shed 6 bases, J shed 6 bases, and the junction held 11 bases outside the gene matches. CDR1 is LNHDA and CDR2 is SQIVND in the germline V gene (reference sequence). The CDR3 nucleotides read TGTGCCAGTAGACAAACAGGGGCTAGGGTCAATGAGCAGTTCTTC. Its translation is CASRQTGARVNEQFF.

The rearrangement links TRBV30 to TRBJ2-7; a weak D match, TRBD2 (5 bases). The V end was cut by 4 bases, the J end by 5 bases, with 12 bases between. The length of the CDR3 is 12 residues. Germline lookup yields CDR1 GTSNPN and CDR2 SVGIG (reference sequence). The CDR3 nucleotides are TGTGCCTGGATGGGCGACGGGGACGAGCAGTACTTC. It yields the protein CAWMGDGDEQYF.

This clone showed up just once. This sequence joins TRBV6-1 and TRBJ1-1; perhaps TRBD1 as D (6 bases). The CDR3 is 12 amino acids. The germline V and J ends were trimmed by 2 bases and 9 bases, with 10 bases remaining between them. Germline V gene sequence: CDR1 MNHNS, CDR2 SASEGT. The CDR3 loop is CASSESGGKAFF. In DNA, the CDR3 is TGTGCCAGCAGTGAAAGCGGGGGCAAAGCTTTCTTT.

The chain employs TRBV14 and TRBJ2-4, with 8 positions matching TRBD2. This CDR3 is built from 15 residues. V was pared by 2 bases and J by 0 bases, with 0 bases of the junction left unmatched. Germline V gene data show CDR1 as SGHDN and CDR2 as FVKESK. DNA of the CDR3: TGTGCCAGCAGCCAACTAGCGGGAGCCAAAAACATTCAGTACTTC. Translating gives CASSQLAGAKNIQYF.

V is TRBV6-5 and J is TRBJ2-7, with 9 nucleotides matching TRBD1. The CDR3 is 14 amino acids. The V segment lost 7 bases and the J segment 2 bases; nucleotides outside the gene matches: 6. In germline, CDR1 is MNHEY, CDR2 SVGAGI. CDR3 coding DNA: TGTGCCAGCATTTCCGGGACAGGGCCCTACGAGCAGTACTTC. This sequence encodes CASISGTGPYEQYF.

This CDR3 reads CASSQDGGVGAYEQYF. CDR3 DNA sequence: TGCGCCAGCAGCCAAGATGGGGGGGTAGGGGCCTACGAGCAGTACTTC. The chain recombines TRBV4-1 with TRBJ2-7; 7 bases are shared with TRBD2. The length of the CDR3 is 16 residues. Per germline, CDR1 MGHRA and CDR2 YSYEKL. J was trimmed by 2 bases and V by 0 bases; bases with no gene match: 7.

CDR3 loop: CASSTRDREGEKLFF. The CDR3 bases are TGTGCCAGCAGTACGCGGGACAGGGAAGGTGAAAAACTGTTTTTT. The chain is built from TRBV6-2 or TRBV6-3 and TRBJ1-4; 9 bases are a match to TRBD1. V lost 5 bases, J lost 7 bases, and 8 bases stayed unmatched. From germline, CDR1 is MNHEY and CDR2 SVGEGT. The CDR3 length is 15 residues.

This clone appeared a single time. This chain uses TRBV7-9 with TRBJ2-7; TRBD1 matches at 8 bases. This CDR3 contains 15 residues. V shed 1 base, J shed 3 bases, and the junction held 5 bases outside the gene matches. Germline CDR1 and CDR2: SEHNR and FQNEAQ (reference sequence). The CDR3 spells CASSLGTGLYYEQYF. The CDR3 DNA reads as TGTGCCAGCAGCTTAGGGACAGGGCTGTACTACGAGCAGTACTTC.

The chain is built from TRBV6-6 and TRBJ2-3; 8 bases line up with TRBD2. The CDR3 has 14 amino acids. The J segment lost 4 bases and the V segment lost 8 bases, leaving 8 bases of the junction unmatched. From germline, CDR1 is MNHNY and CDR2 SVGAGI (reference sequence). Here the CDR3 reads CASGAQRESDTQYF. The CDR3 DNA sequence: TGTGCCAGCGGGGCCCAGCGGGAGTCAGATACGCAGTATTTT.

The chain recombines TRBV9 with TRBJ1-1, with a possible D match to TRBD1 (6 bases). V was trimmed by 4 bases and J by 5 bases, leaving 18 bases between them. Looked up from germline, CDR1 is SGDLS and CDR2 is YYNGEE. The CDR3 covers 15 residues. The CDR3 spells CASSLRGGLGTEAFF. The DNA of the CDR3 is TGTGCCAGCAGCCTTAGGGGGGGGCTGGGGACTGAAGCTTTCTTT.

V gene TRBV29-1 combines with J gene TRBJ1-1; 8 bases align to TRBD1. Trimming took 8 bases from V and 1 from J; bases not matched to a gene: 3. Looked up from germline, CDR1 is SQVTM and CDR2 is ANQGSEA. The CDR3 length is 12 residues. CDR3 region: CSTGTGNTEAFF. Here the CDR3 DNA reads TGCAGCACCGGGACAGGGAACACTGAAGCTTTCTTT.

This chain joins TRBV11-2 and TRBJ2-7; TRBD1 agrees at 7 bases. The V gene end was trimmed by 8 bases and the J gene end by 3 bases; junction bases not matched to a gene: 7. The CDR3 covers 13 residues. CDR1 and CDR2 (germline): SGHAT, FQNNGV. The CDR3 DNA reads as TGTGCCAGCGACAGGGTGGGAATCTACGAGCAGTACTTC. It is translated as CASDRVGIYEQYF.

This chain connects TRBV24-1 to TRBJ2-7; 8 bases are shared with TRBD1. From germline, CDR1 is KGHDR and CDR2 SFDVKD. J lost 1 base, V lost 5 bases, and 9 bases had no gene match. CDR3 length: 16 amino acids. The CDR3 here is CATSAPGTGGSYEQYF. The CDR3 DNA reads as TGTGCCACCAGTGCCCCAGGCACAGGGGGATCCTACGAGCAGTACTTC.

This clone was observed once. The rearrangement joins TRBV7-2 to TRBJ2-1; D may be TRBD2 (5 bases). The CDR3 contains 16 residues. Trimming stripped 4 bases from V and 0 bases from J, with 13 bases between. The germline gives CDR1 SGHTA, CDR2 FQGNSA. CDR3 bases: TGTGCCAGCAGCTATGATGGCGGAGGCTCCTACAATGAGCAGTTCTTC. Its translation: CASSYDGGGSYNEQFF.

This clone was picked up a small number of times. V is TRBV12-3 or TRBV12-4 and J is TRBJ2-1; D remains unclear. Trimming took off 4 bases at V and 6 bases at J, with 7 bases between the two ends. The CDR3 has 12 amino acids. The CDR3 is CASSYLANEQFF. The CDR3 region has the DNA TGTGCCAGCAGTTACCTGGCCAATGAGCAGTTCTTC.

Regarding this clone: Compared with germline, one end of the junction differs, possibly owing to a read error. This sequence joins TRBV6-5 and TRBJ2-3; the match to TRBD1 covers 8 bases. The CDR3 runs to 14 residues. CDR1 MNHEY and CDR2 SVGAGI come from the germline V gene. For the CDR3, the DNA is TGTGTCAGCACCCTGGACAGGGTGGGAGATACGCAGTATTTT. It is translated as CVSTLDRVGDTQYF.

The chain couples TRBV4-2 to TRBJ2-5; tentative D call: TRBD2 (6 bases). Germline V gene lookup returns CDR1 LGHNA and CDR2 YNFKEQ. The V and J ends lost 0 bases and 1 base respectively, with 12 bases between them. This CDR3 comprises 16 residues. The CDR3: CASSQEYGGLQETQYF. CDR3 coding DNA: TGTGCCAGCAGCCAAGAGTACGGGGGTCTCCAAGAGACCCAGTACTTC.

Turning to this clone: At one end, the junction sequence differs from germline, possibly due to a read error. V and J are TRBV7-6 and TRBJ2-7; 8 nucleotides align to TRBD1. Germline V CDR1 and CDR2: SGHVS, FNYEAQ. This CDR3 spans 11 amino acids. The CDR3, as DNA: TGTGCCAGCAGCACACGGGACAGGATCGACTTC. Its protein is CASSTRDRIDF.

The chain employs TRBV7-9 and TRBJ1-4, with 10 positions matching TRBD1. CDR1 and CDR2 (germline): SEHNR, FQNEAQ (reference sequence). V was clipped by 5 bases and J by 5 bases; unmatched bases: 5. CDR3 size: 15 residues. In nucleotides, the CDR3 is TGTGCCAGCAGCCCTGACAGGGGGCGCAATGAAAAACTGTTTTTT. It yields the protein CASSPDRGRNEKLFF.

CDR3 DNA sequence: TGTGCCAGTAGTATTGGAGGACAGGAGGAAAAACTGTTTTTT. It is translated as CASSIGGQEEKLFF. The chain is built from TRBV19 and TRBJ1-4; TRBD1 matches at 7 bases. The CDR3 length is 14 residues. V dropped 3 bases and J dropped 8; count of bases not matched to a gene: 6. Germline V gene lookup returns CDR1 LNHDA and CDR2 SQIVND (reference sequence).

The chain recombines TRBV19 with TRBJ1-1; no firm D call. In germline, CDR1 is LNHDA, CDR2 SQIVND (reference sequence). The germline V and J ends were trimmed by 3 bases and 3 bases, with 5 bases remaining between them. This CDR3 spans 12 amino acids. CDR3 amino acids: CASSIAYTEAFF. The CDR3 nucleotides read TGTGCCAGTAGTATTGCGTACACTGAAGCTTTCTTT.

The V and J genes are TRBV30 and TRBJ1-2, with unresolved D. CDR1 is GTSNPN and CDR2 is SVGIG in the germline V gene (reference sequence). V was pared by 0 bases and J by 8 bases, with 13 bases between. The CDR3 totals 13 residues. DNA for the CDR3: TGTGCCTGGAGTGTTCGAAGTGGACTGGGCTACACCTTC. Translation: CAWSVRSGLGYTF.

This sequence joins TRBV6-2 or TRBV6-3 and TRBJ2-1, with no clear D. Germline V gives CDR1 MNHEY, CDR2 SVGEGT. Trimming pared 5 bases from V and 9 bases from J, leaving 20 bases between. The CDR3 loop spans 15 amino acids. The CDR3 spells CASSNQVSGAGEQFF. DNA of the CDR3: TGTGCCAGCAGTAATCAAGTCTCCGGTGCCGGTGAGCAGTTCTTC.

The chain couples TRBV28 to TRBJ1-4; TRBD1 matches 9 bases. CDR1 MDHEN and CDR2 SYDVKM come from the germline V gene. Losses at the gene ends were 7 bases for V and 7 bases for J; bases not matched to a gene: 10. This CDR3 has 15 amino acids. The chain's CDR3 is CASTNGDRAPEKLFF. DNA for the CDR3: TGTGCCAGCACCAATGGGGACAGGGCCCCTGAAAAACTGTTTTTT.

This clone has a single count. At one end, the junction sequence differs from germline, possibly due to a read error. The chain recombines TRBV11-2 with TRBJ2-7, with D tentatively TRBD2 (6 bases). CDR1 is SGHAT, CDR2 FQNNGV, per germline. This CDR3 is 13 amino acids long. CDR3 region: CASSLVWAGKVDF. DNA of the CDR3: TGTGCCAGCAGCTTAGTGTGGGCGGGAAAGGTCGACTTC. Full variable domain (remainder filled in from reference TRBV11-2 and TRBJ2-7): EAGVAQSPRYKIIEKRQSVAFWCNPISGHATLYWYQQILGQGPKLLIQFQNNGVVDDSQLPKDRFSAERLKGVDSTLKIQPAKLEDSAVYLCASSLVWAGKVDFGPGTRLTVT.

With regard to this clone: The sample has other DNA sequences that encode this CDR3 too. The CDR3 DNA sequence: TGTGCCAGTAGTATAGGACAGGCAGGCAATCAGCCCCAGCATTTT. This sequence encodes CASSIGQAGNQPQHF. The chain joins TRBV19 to TRBJ1-5; tentative D call: TRBD1 (6 bases). V was pared by 1 base and J by 2 bases, with 9 bases between. Germline V CDR1 and CDR2: LNHDA, SQIVND (reference sequence). The CDR3 runs 15 residues.